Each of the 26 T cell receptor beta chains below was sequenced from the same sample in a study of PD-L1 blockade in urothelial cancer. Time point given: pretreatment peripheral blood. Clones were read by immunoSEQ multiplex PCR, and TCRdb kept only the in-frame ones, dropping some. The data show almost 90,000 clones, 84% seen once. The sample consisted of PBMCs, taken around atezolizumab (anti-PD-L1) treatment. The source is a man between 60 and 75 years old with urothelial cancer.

The CDR3 sequence: CASSFAGGPRETQYF. The CDR3 DNA is TGTGCCAGCAGCTTCGCGGGGGGGCCGAGAGAGACCCAGTACTTC. This rearrangement joins TRBV5-4 to TRBJ2-5, with TRBD2 matching over 9 bases. Germline assignment: CDR1 SGHNT and CDR2 YYREEE (reference sequence). The V segment lost 2 bases and the J segment 4 bases; nucleotides outside the gene matches: 6. There are 15 residues in the CDR3.

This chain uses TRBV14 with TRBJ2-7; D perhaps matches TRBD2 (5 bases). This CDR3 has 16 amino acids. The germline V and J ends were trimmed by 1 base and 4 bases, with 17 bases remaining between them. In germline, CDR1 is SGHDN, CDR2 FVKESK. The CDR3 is CASSQVSGFGIYEQYF. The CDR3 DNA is TGTGCCAGCAGCCAAGTAAGCGGTTTCGGGATTTACGAGCAGTACTTC.

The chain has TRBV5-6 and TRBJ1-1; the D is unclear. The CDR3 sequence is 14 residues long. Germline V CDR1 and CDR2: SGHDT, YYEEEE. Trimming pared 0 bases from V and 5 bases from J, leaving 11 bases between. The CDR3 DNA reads TGTGCCAGCAGCTTGGAGGAGGGCTATACTGAAGCTTTCTTT. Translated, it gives CASSLEEGYTEAFF.

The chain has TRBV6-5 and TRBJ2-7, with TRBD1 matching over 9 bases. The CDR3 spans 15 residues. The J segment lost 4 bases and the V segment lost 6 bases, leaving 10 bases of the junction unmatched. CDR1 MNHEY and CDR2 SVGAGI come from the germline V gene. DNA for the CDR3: TGTGCCAGCAGCCCCCAGAGGGACAGGGTGTACGAGCAGTACTTC. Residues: CASSPQRDRVYEQYF.

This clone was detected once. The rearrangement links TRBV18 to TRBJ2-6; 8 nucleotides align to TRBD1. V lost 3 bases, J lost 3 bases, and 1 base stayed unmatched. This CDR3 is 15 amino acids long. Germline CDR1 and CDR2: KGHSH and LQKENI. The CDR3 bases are TGTGCCAGCTCACCGGACAGGGTTGGGGCCAACGTCCTGACTTTC. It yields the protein CASSPDRVGANVLTF.

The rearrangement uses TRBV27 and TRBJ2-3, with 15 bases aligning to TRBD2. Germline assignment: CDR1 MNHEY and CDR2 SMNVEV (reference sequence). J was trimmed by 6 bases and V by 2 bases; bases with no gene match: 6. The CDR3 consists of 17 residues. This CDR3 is CASSLRTSGGARDTQYF. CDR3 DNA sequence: TGTGCCAGCAGTTTACGGACTAGCGGGGGGGCGAGGGATACGCAGTATTTT.

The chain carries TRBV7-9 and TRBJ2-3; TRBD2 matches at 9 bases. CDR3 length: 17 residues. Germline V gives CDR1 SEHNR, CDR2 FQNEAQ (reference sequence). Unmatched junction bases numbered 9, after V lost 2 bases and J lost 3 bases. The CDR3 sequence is CASSLPVSGGSTDTQYF. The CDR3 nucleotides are TGTGCCAGCAGCTTACCAGTGAGCGGGGGGTCGACAGATACGCAGTATTTT.

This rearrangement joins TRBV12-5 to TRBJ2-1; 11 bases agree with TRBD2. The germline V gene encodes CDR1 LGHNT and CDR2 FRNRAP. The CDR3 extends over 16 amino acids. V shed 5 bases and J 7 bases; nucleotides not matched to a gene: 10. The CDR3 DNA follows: TGTGCTAGTGGTCCCTCGGGACTAGCGGAGGGTAATGAGCAGTTCTTC. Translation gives CASGPSGLAEGNEQFF.

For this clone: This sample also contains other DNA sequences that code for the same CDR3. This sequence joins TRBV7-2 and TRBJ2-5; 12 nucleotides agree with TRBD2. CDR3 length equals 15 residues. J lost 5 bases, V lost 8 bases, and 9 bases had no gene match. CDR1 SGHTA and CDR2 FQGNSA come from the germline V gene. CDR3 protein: CASRQAGTSGETQYF. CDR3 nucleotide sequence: TGTGCCAGCCGACAGGCTGGGACTAGCGGGGAGACCCAGTACTTC.

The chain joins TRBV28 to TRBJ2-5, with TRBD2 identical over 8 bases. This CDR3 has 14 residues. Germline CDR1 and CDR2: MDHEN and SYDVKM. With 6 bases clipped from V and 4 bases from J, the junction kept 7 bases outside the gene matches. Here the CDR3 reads CASRTGGFGETQYF. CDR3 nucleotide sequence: TGTGCCAGCAGGACGGGAGGGTTCGGAGAGACCCAGTACTTC.

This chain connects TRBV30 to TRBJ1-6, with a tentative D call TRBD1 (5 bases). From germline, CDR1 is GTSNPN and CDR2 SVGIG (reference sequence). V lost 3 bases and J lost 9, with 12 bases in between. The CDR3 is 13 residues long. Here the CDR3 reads CAWSFPGGSPLHF. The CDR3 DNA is TGTGCCTGGAGCTTCCCCGGGGGTTCACCCCTCCACTTT.

The CDR3 reads CASSLPRTGINTGELFF. CDR3 coding DNA: TGTGCCAGCAGCTTACCGAGGACAGGAATCAACACCGGGGAGCTGTTTTTT. The chain uses TRBV7-9 and TRBJ2-2, with TRBD1 matching 7 bases. CDR1 and CDR2 (germline): SEHNR, FQNEAQ (reference sequence). The CDR3 totals 17 residues. After removal of 2 bases from V and 2 bases from J, the junction contained 8 bases not matched to a gene.

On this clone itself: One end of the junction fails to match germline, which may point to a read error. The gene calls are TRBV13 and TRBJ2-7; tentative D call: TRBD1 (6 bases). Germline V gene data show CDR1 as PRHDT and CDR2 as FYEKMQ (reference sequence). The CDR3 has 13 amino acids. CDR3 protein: CASSLVPTGKPYF. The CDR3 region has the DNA TGTGCCAGCAGCTTAGTCCCTACAGGGAAGCCCTATTTC.

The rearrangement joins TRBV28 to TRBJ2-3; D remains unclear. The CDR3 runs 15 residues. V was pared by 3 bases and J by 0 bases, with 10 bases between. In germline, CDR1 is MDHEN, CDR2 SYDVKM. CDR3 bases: TGTGCCAGCAGTTTCAACAGAGCTAGCACAGATACGCAGTATTTT. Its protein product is CASSFNRASTDTQYF.

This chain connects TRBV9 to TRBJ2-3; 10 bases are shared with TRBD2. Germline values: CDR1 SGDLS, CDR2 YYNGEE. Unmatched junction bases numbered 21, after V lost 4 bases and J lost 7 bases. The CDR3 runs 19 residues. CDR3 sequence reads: CASSLRGLAGADLTNTQYF. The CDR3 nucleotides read TGTGCCAGCAGCCTCCGGGGGCTAGCGGGAGCCGACCTCACGAATACGCAGTATTTT.

The CDR3 DNA reads as TGTGCCAGCACTGTCAGGGGCACAGATACGCAGTATTTT. Its protein product is CASTVRGTDTQYF. The V call is TRBV2, the J call TRBJ2-3; tentatively, D is TRBD1 (5 bases). CDR1 is SNHLY and CDR2 is FYNNEI in the germline V gene. This CDR3 has 13 residues. V was pared by 7 bases and J by 1 base, with 9 bases between.

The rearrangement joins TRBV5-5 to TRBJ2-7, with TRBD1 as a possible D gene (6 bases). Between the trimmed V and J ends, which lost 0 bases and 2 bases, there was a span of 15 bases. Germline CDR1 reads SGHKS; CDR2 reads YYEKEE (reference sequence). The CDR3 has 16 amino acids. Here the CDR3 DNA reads TGTGCCAGCAGCTTGGAAGGGGGACGTACGCCCTACGAGCAGTACTTC. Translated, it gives CASSLEGGRTPYEQYF. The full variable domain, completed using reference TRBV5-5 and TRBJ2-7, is DAGVTQSPTHLIKTRGQQVTLRCSPISGHKSVSWYQQVLGQGPQFIFQYYEKEERGRGNFPDRFSARQFPNYSSELNVNALLLGDSALYLCASSLEGGRTPYEQYFGPGTRLTVT.

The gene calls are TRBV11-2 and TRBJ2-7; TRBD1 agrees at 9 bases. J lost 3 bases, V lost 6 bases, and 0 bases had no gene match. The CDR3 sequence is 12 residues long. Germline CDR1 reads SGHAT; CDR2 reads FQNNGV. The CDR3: CASRTGGYEQYF. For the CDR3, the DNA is TGTGCCAGCAGGACAGGGGGCTACGAGCAGTACTTC.

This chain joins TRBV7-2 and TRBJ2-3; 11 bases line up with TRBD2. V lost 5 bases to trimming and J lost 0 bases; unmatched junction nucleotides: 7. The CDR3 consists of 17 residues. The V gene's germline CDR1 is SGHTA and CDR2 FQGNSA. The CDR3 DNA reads TGTGCCAGCAGCCCAGGACTAGCGGGTGCTAGCACAGATACGCAGTATTTT. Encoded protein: CASSPGLAGASTDTQYF.

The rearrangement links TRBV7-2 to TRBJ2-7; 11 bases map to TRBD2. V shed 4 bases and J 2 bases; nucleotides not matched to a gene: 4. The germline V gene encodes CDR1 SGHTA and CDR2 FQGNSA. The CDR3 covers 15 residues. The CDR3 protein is CASSSLAGAPYEQYF. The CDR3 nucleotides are TGTGCCAGCAGCTCACTAGCGGGAGCACCCTACGAGCAGTACTTC.

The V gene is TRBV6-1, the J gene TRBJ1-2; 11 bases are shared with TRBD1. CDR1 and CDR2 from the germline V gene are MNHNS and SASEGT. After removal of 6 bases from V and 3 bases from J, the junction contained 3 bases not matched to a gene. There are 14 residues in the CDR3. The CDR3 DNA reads TGTGCCAGCAGGGACAGGGGGCAGGACTATGGCTACACCTTC. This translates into CASRDRGQDYGYTF.

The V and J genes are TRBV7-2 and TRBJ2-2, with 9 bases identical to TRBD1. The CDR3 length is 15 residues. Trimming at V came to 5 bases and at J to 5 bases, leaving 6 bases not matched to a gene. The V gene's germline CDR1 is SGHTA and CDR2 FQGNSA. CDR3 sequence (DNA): TGTGCCAGCAGCCGACAGGGGGTGGGAACCGGGGAGCTGTTTTTT. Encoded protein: CASSRQGVGTGELFF.

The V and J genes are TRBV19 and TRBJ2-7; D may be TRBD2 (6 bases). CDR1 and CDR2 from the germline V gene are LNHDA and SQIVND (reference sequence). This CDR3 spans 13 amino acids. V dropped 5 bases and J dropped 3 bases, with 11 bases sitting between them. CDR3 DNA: TGTGCCAGTAGTCGGCAGGGAGGCTACGAGCAGTACTTC. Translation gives CASSRQGGYEQYF.

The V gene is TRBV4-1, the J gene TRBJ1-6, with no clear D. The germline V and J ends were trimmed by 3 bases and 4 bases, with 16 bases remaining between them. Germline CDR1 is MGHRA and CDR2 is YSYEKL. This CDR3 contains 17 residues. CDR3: CASSQIFLPGYNSPLHF. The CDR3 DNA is TGCGCCAGCAGCCAGATCTTCCTGCCGGGGTATAATTCACCCCTCCACTTT.

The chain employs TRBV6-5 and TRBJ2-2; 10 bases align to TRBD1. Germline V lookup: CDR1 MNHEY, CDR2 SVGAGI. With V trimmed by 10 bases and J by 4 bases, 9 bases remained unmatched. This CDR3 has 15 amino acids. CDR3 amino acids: CATRRQGAGTGELFF. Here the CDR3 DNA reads TGTGCCACCAGAAGACAGGGGGCGGGCACCGGGGAGCTGTTTTTT.

The CDR3 region is CASSVLGTLQSRANVLTF. The CDR3, as DNA: TGTGCCAGCTCAGTACTGGGGACATTACAAAGTCGGGCCAACGTCCTGACTTTC. The chain uses TRBV18 and TRBJ2-6, with D tentatively TRBD1 (6 bases). The germline CDR1 and CDR2 sequences are KGHSH and LQKENI. The CDR3 has 18 residues. Trimming took 5 bases from V and 5 from J, leaving 22 bases between them.